The following is a T cell receptor (beta chain) sequence with its context. As yet, its antigen is unknown. The CDR3 sequence is 17 residues long. V lost 2 bases, J lost 2 bases, and 6 bases stayed unmatched. Germline CDR1 reads MNHNY; CDR2 reads SVGAGI (reference sequence). The sample is drawn from a study of T cell repertoires in cytomegalovirus infection. Study details: It can be stated that public TCR beta signatures indicated CMV infection as well as a matching HLA type. Study-wide results and caveats: Summed frequency of public TCR beta families distinguished CMV carriers with the relevant HLA.

TCRdb reprocessed the reads via MiXCR and lists one record per CDR3 protein. The data show 150,000 or so distinct CDR3 sequences, roughly 22% seen once. Sequencing used CD8+ T cells from cultured PBMCs, obtained from culture after CMV antigen stimulation. The sequence was collected from a human donor in good health (CMV status not recorded). Some clones in this sample may be carry-over from other donors' samples. The chain employs TRBV6-6 and TRBJ2-3; TRBD2 matches 11 bases. The CDR3 sequence: CASSYPTSGADTDTQYF. DNA of the CDR3: TGTGCCAGCAGTTACCCGACTAGCGGGGCCGACACAGATACGCAGTATTTT.